These T cell receptor beta chains were read from a single sample in a study of blood T cell repertoires in COVID-19. Produced via immunoSEQ multiplex PCR; TCRdb's table is partial and in-frame only. Of 98,000 or so clones detected, about 89% appear once; the ten largest clones hold about 16%. Sequenced: peripheral blood. The origin of the receptors is a man aged 50 or older with acute or convalescent COVID-19. CDR3s include the opening cysteine and the closing phenylalanine or tryptophan. The order of the fields is V gene, clone size, J gene, D gene, CDR3 DNA, CDR3 protein. A D gene is named only where the DNA matches it firmly. Clone size appears in some rows only: once, few, many, or a class for an expanded clone.

V: TRBV29-1
size: .
J: TRBJ2-7
D: .
DNA: TGCAGCGTTGAAGTGCGGGGAGGCGCCTACGAGCAGTACTTC
CDR3: CSVEVRGGAYEQYF

V: TRBV30
size: .
J: TRBJ2-5
D: TRBD2
DNA: TGTGCCTGCGGGACACCTGGACTAGCGGGAGTAGAGACCCAGTACTTC
CDR3: CACGTPGLAGVETQYF

V: TRBV12-3/TRBV12-4
size: .
J: TRBJ1-5
D: .
DNA: TGTGCCAGCAGTTCCCAGATCAATCAGCCCCAGCATTTT
CDR3: CASSSQINQPQHF

V: TRBV9
size: .
J: TRBJ2-1
D: TRBD2
DNA: TGTGCCAGCAGCGTAGCTACGGGACTAGAAGCTGAGCAGTTCTTC
CDR3: CASSVATGLEAEQFF

V: TRBV7-8
size: once
J: TRBJ2-1
D: TRBD2
DNA: TGTGCCAGCAGCCAAAGTCCCCCTAGCGGGAGGACTCTTAATCTCTACAATGAGCAGTTCTTC
CDR3: CASSQSPPSGRTLNLYNEQFF

V: TRBV29-1
size: .
J: TRBJ1-6
D: .
DNA: TGCAGCGTCCGGGAAATGGGAGATTCACCCCTCCACTTT
CDR3: CSVREMGDSPLHF

V: TRBV4-2
size: .
J: TRBJ2-1
D: TRBD2
DNA: TGTGCCAGCAGACTAACTGCGGGAGCTATTTACAATGAGCAGTTCTTC
CDR3: CASRLTAGAIYNEQFF

V: TRBV10-1
size: .
J: TRBJ1-6
D: TRBD1
DNA: TGCGCCAGCAGTTTGACAGGGGTTGATTCACCCCTCCACTTT
CDR3: CASSLTGVDSPLHF

V: TRBV6-2/TRBV6-3
size: .
J: TRBJ2-3
D: TRBD2
DNA: TGTGCCAGCAGTCAGCGGGGATACACAGATACGCAGTATTTT
CDR3: CASSQRGYTDTQYF

V: TRBV4-1
size: .
J: TRBJ2-3
D: .
DNA: TGCGCCAGCAGCCTGGGGAGAGGGAGAGTCGATACGCAGTATTTT
CDR3: CASSLGRGRVDTQYF

V: TRBV6-2/TRBV6-3
size: .
J: TRBJ1-1
D: TRBD1
DNA: TGTGCCAGCAGTTACGGGACAGGGCTAAGGTGGAACACTGAAGCTTTCTTT
CDR3: CASSYGTGLRWNTEAFF

V: TRBV10-3
size: .
J: TRBJ2-1
D: TRBD2
DNA: TGTGCCATCAGTGACCTAGCGGCCTACAATGAGCAGTTCTTC
CDR3: CAISDLAAYNEQFF

V: TRBV30
size: .
J: TRBJ2-7
D: TRBD1
DNA: TGTGCCTGGAGCCCGGGTAGCAGGGGGATCTCCTACGAGCAGTACTTC
CDR3: CAWSPGSRGISYEQYF

V: TRBV29-1
size: .
J: TRBJ1-1
D: .
DNA: TGCAGCGTTGTGTACAGGGACGGCACTGAAGCTTTCTTT
CDR3: CSVVYRDGTEAFF

V: TRBV7-6
size: .
J: TRBJ2-1
D: .
DNA: TGTGCCAGCAGCTTAGATAGCGCCAACGGGTACTACAATGAGCAGTTCTTC
CDR3: CASSLDSANGYYNEQFF

V: TRBV5-4
size: once
J: TRBJ2-1
D: .
DNA: TGTGCCAGCAGCTTGAACAGTGAGCAGTTCTTC
CDR3: CASSLNSEQFF

V: TRBV5-4
size: .
J: TRBJ2-7
D: TRBD1
DNA: TGTGCCAGCAGCTCTGACAGGGGGCGAGTCCACGAGCAGTACTTC
CDR3: CASSSDRGRVHEQYF

V: TRBV7-6
size: .
J: TRBJ2-7
D: TRBD2
DNA: TGTGCCAGCAGCTTAGTAGCGGGAGGGACCTACGAGCAGTACTTC
CDR3: CASSLVAGGTYEQYF

V: TRBV28
size: .
J: TRBJ2-7
D: .
DNA: TGTGCCAGCAGCCTAGGACTAACCTACGAGCAGTACTTC
CDR3: CASSLGLTYEQYF

V: TRBV19
size: once
J: TRBJ2-2
D: .
DNA: TGTGCCAGTAGTATGTTAGGGGCCACCGGGGAGCTGTTTTTT
CDR3: CASSMLGATGELFF

V: TRBV5-1
size: .
J: TRBJ2-2
D: .
DNA: TGCGCCAGCAGCTTGGCCGTGGTAGCCGACACCGGGGAGCTGTTTTTT
CDR3: CASSLAVVADTGELFF

V: TRBV27
size: few
J: TRBJ2-1
D: TRBD2
DNA: TGTGCCAGCAGCCAAGGGGCGGGAGCCCTCTACAATGAGCAGTTCTTC
CDR3: CASSQGAGALYNEQFF

V: TRBV27
size: .
J: TRBJ2-5
D: .
DNA: TGTGTAGGGGCAGGCCAAGAGACCCAGTACTTC
CDR3: CVGAGQETQYF

V: TRBV29-1
size: .
J: TRBJ2-3
D: TRBD2
DNA: TGCAGCGTTGAAGTTCCCCTCGAACTAGCGGGAAGGGAGGATACGCAGTATTTT
CDR3: CSVEVPLELAGREDTQYF

V: TRBV5-1
size: .
J: TRBJ2-1
D: TRBD2
DNA: TGCGCCAGCAGCAAGGGACTAGCGGGAGACAATGAGCAGTTCTTC
CDR3: CASSKGLAGDNEQFF

V: TRBV7-9
size: .
J: TRBJ1-1
D: TRBD1
DNA: TGTGCCAGCAGCACCCGGACAGGGCCTAACGAAGCTTTCTTT
CDR3: CASSTRTGPNEAFF

V: TRBV7-9
size: .
J: TRBJ2-7
D: TRBD1
DNA: TGTGCCAGCAGCTCCCACAGGGGGCCCTACGAGCAGTACTTC
CDR3: CASSSHRGPYEQYF

V: TRBV5-6
size: .
J: TRBJ1-4
D: .
DNA: TGTGCCAGCAGCTTGATAACAGAAAAACTGTTTTTT
CDR3: CASSLITEKLFF

V: TRBV5-8
size: .
J: TRBJ2-2
D: TRBD1
DNA: TGTGCCAGCAGCTTAAGGCAGGGGGCCGGCGGGGAGCTGTTTTTT
CDR3: CASSLRQGAGGELFF

V: TRBV5-1
size: .
J: TRBJ2-3
D: TRBD1
DNA: TGCGCCAGCAGCGAAGGACAGGGTACAGATACGCAGTATTTT
CDR3: CASSEGQGTDTQYF

V: TRBV18
size: .
J: TRBJ2-5
D: .
DNA: TGTGCCAGCTCAAGGGACAATCAAGAGACCCAGTACTTC
CDR3: CASSRDNQETQYF

V: TRBV2
size: .
J: TRBJ1-5
D: TRBD1
DNA: TGTGCCAGCACCGGGGACAGCCGAGCCACGAATCAGCCCCAGCATTTT
CDR3: CASTGDSRATNQPQHF

V: TRBV3-1/TRBV3-2
size: .
J: TRBJ2-7
D: .
DNA: TGTGCCAGCAGCCCCCACCGGGGGGCACGAGGGGAGCAGTACTTC
CDR3: CASSPHRGARGEQYF

V: TRBV20-1
size: .
J: TRBJ1-1
D: .
DNA: TGCAGTGCTAGTGGACTCGCGGAAGCTTTCTTT
CDR3: CSASGLAEAFF

V: TRBV7-8
size: .
J: TRBJ2-7
D: .
DNA: TGTGCCAGCAGCTTAAGGGGTACAGGGCTGTACGAGCAGTACTTC
CDR3: CASSLRGTGLYEQYF

V: TRBV3-1/TRBV3-2
size: .
J: TRBJ2-3
D: .
DNA: TGTGCCAGCAGCCAAAACGCTAAGAGCACAGATACGCAGTATTTT
CDR3: CASSQNAKSTDTQYF

V: TRBV13
size: .
J: TRBJ2-1
D: TRBD1
DNA: TGTGCCAGCAGGGAATACGCGGGACAGGGGGCTATTGAGCAGTTCTTC
CDR3: CASREYAGQGAIEQFF

V: TRBV7-2
size: .
J: TRBJ2-4
D: .
DNA: TGTGCCAGCAGCTTATATGCGACGGGTGTCAAAAACATTCAGTACTTC
CDR3: CASSLYATGVKNIQYF

V: TRBV2
size: .
J: TRBJ2-2
D: .
DNA: TGTGCCAGCAAGGGGGTAGCGACGAACACCGGGGAGCTGTTTTTT
CDR3: CASKGVATNTGELFF

V: TRBV5-4
size: .
J: TRBJ2-5
D: TRBD2
DNA: TGTGCCAGCAGCTCAAGCGGGAGGGGGTACCAAGAGACCCAGTACTTC
CDR3: CASSSSGRGYQETQYF

V: TRBV19
size: once
J: TRBJ2-7
D: TRBD1
DNA: TGTGCCACTACCCGACAGGGGAGTTACGAGCAGTACTTC
CDR3: CATTRQGSYEQYF

V: TRBV5-1
size: .
J: TRBJ2-1
D: TRBD2
DNA: TGCGCCAGCAGCTTGGTGGTCCTAGCGGGAAACAATGAGCAGTTCTTC
CDR3: CASSLVVLAGNNEQFF

V: TRBV4-1
size: .
J: TRBJ2-7
D: TRBD1
DNA: TGCGCCAGCAGCCAAGATAGGGGACAGATGTTTTACGAGCAGTACTTC
CDR3: CASSQDRGQMFYEQYF

V: TRBV27
size: .
J: TRBJ2-2
D: TRBD2
DNA: TGTGCCAGCAGTCCTAGCGGGAGGGCCCCCGGGGAGCTGTTTTTT
CDR3: CASSPSGRAPGELFF

V: TRBV28
size: .
J: TRBJ1-1
D: TRBD1
DNA: TGTGCCAGCAGATTCGACAGGGGTGGAACTGAAGCTTTCTTT
CDR3: CASRFDRGGTEAFF